These 8 T cell receptor beta chains came from one sample sequenced in a study of PD-1 blockade in classical Hodgkin lymphoma. Only in-frame clones appear in the TCRdb table, and some are missing; sequencing was by immunoSEQ multiplex PCR. The sample has under 60,000 clones; around 67% are singletons. No patient escaped relapse after autologous stem cell transplantation, and brentuximab vedotin exposure varied. The sequenced sample was peripheral blood mononuclear cells (PBMCs), obtained before the second cycle of nivolumab. These TCRs come from a human donor with classical Hodgkin lymphoma.

The chain employs TRBV29-1 and TRBJ1-1, with D unclear. The CDR3 covers 12 residues. Germline V lookup: CDR1 SQVTM, CDR2 ANQGSEA. Trimming removed 4 bases from V and 4 bases from J, with 10 bases in between. The CDR3 sequence: CSVGVGATEAFF. The CDR3 nucleotides read TGCAGCGTTGGGGTGGGTGCCACTGAAGCTTTCTTT. The variable domain in full, with the rest retrieved from reference TRBV29-1 and TRBJ1-1, is SAVISQKPSRDICQRGTSLTIQCQVDSQVTMMFWYRQQPGQSLTLIATANQGSEATYESGFVIDKFPISRPNLTFSTLTVSNMSPEDSSIYLCSVGVGATEAFFGQGTRLTVV.

The V call is TRBV30, the J call TRBJ2-3, with D perhaps given as TRBD1 or TRBD2 (5 bases each). The V gene lost 2 bases and the J gene lost 3 bases, with 18 bases spanning the gap. Germline CDR1 reads GTSNPN; CDR2 reads SVGIG (reference sequence). This CDR3 is built from 16 residues. CDR3 DNA: TGTGCCTGGAGTCCGACTACACCGGGACCGACAGATACGCAGTATTTT. Translation gives CAWSPTTPGPTDTQYF.

The V call is TRBV19, the J call TRBJ2-5; 9 bases map to TRBD1. The ends lost 5 bases at V and 5 bases at J; junction bases unmatched: 3. The CDR3 totals 13 residues. Germline V gives CDR1 LNHDA, CDR2 SQIVND (reference sequence). The chain's CDR3 is CASSRQGGETQYF. CDR3 sequence (DNA): TGTGCCAGTAGTCGACAGGGGGGGGAGACCCAGTACTTC.

The chain uses TRBV18 and TRBJ1-4, with 8 bases fitting TRBD1. Germline loops: CDR1 KGHSH, CDR2 LQKENI. The trim removed 4 bases at V and 7 bases at J, leaving 11 bases unmatched. This CDR3 has 16 amino acids. Here the CDR3 reads CASSLASGGASEKLFF. DNA of the CDR3: TGTGCCAGCTCACTCGCCTCAGGGGGCGCCAGTGAAAAACTGTTTTTT.

The chain recombines TRBV19 with TRBJ2-7; the D call may be TRBD1 or TRBD2 (5 bases each). The V gene lost 8 bases and the J gene lost 3 bases, with 20 bases spanning the gap. Germline assignment: CDR1 LNHDA and CDR2 SQIVND (reference sequence). This CDR3 has 15 amino acids. The CDR3 DNA sequence: TGTGCCAGTTCCCAGAACCGGGACCCAAGCTACGAGCAGTACTTC. This encodes CASSQNRDPSYEQYF.

The J gene is TRBJ2-7, the V gene TRBV4-1; 7 positions agree with TRBD2. Germline CDR1 and CDR2: MGHRA and YSYEKL. This CDR3 is built from 16 residues. After removal of 1 base from V and 2 bases from J, the junction contained 8 bases not matched to a gene. CDR3: CASSQVAASGPYEQYF. In DNA form, the CDR3 reads TGCGCCAGCAGCCAAGTTGCGGCTAGCGGCCCCTACGAGCAGTACTTC.

The V gene is TRBV9, the J gene TRBJ2-3; the D gene is possibly TRBD2 (6 bases). V lost 1 base to trimming and J lost 4 bases, with 10 bases between them. This CDR3 is built from 14 residues. Germline V gene data show CDR1 as SGDLS and CDR2 as YYNGEE. The CDR3 sequence: CASSVRGIADTQYF. As DNA, the CDR3 is TGTGCCAGCAGCGTACGGGGGATTGCAGATACGCAGTATTTT.

The chain links TRBV5-6 to TRBJ2-1, with no clear D. The length of the CDR3 is 11 residues. V lost 2 bases and J lost 6, with 3 bases in between. Germline V CDR1 and CDR2: SGHDT, YYEEEE. As DNA, the CDR3 is TGTGCCAGCAGCTTTCTCAATGAGCAGTTCTTC. It translates to CASSFLNEQFF. The whole variable domain, filled in from reference TRBV5-6 and TRBJ2-1, reads DAGVTQSPTHLIKTRGQQVTLRCSPKSGHDTVSWYQQALGQGPQFIFQYYEEEERQRGNFPDRFSGHQFPNYSSELNVNALLLGDSALYLCASSFLNEQFFGPGTRLTVL.